This TCR beta chain was documented in a study of T cells in Graves' hyperthyroidism and ophthalmopathy. This clonotype has ten or more counts. Its antigen remains unknown. CDR3 length equals 14 residues. The junction had 7 bases not matched to a gene; V was cut back by 5 bases and J by 5 bases. CDR1 is SGHVS and CDR2 is FQNEAQ in the germline V gene. Study-wide results and limits: Ophthalmopathy got predicted by the model a median roughly 6.4 months before its onset.

Amplified TCR beta CDR3 regions came from RNA transcripts. HTBI primers were the set used in a first-round RT-PCR of the TCR CDR3. MiXCR, run by TCRdb on the multiplex PCR reads, gives a single entry per CDR3 protein. Of hundreds of thousands of distinct CDR3 sequences in the sample, more than 30% were seen once. The sequencing input was blood. This receptor was taken from a man aged 18 to 29 with Graves' hyperthyroidism. The genes are TRBV7-8 and TRBJ2-5, with 8 bases identical to TRBD1. CDR3 nucleotides: TGTGCCAGCAGCACATGGACAGGGTCGGAGACCCAGTACTTC. It translates to CASSTWTGSETQYF.